The T cell receptor beta chain under discussion was sequenced for a study of radiotherapy plus CTLA-4 blockade in lung cancer listed by TCRdb under 2018. In terms of the full investigation: Among the enrolled patients, 18% had an objective response, and less than 40% reached disease control.

V is clipped by 3 bases and J by 6 bases, and the sequence between their germline boundaries is 17 bases long. The CDR3 runs 15 residues from the cysteine to the phenylalanine. Kept here is only the CDR3 DNA, which spans 45 bases and is read in frame from base 1. The germline V gene gives CDR1 as LGHNA and CDR2 as YSLEER. The library was generated by the immunoSEQ multiplex PCR assay. TCRdb took this table from immuneACCESS and kept in-frame rearrangements with V and J called. Such tables lack part of the clones; where checked against another copy, unresolved V genes explain under half of the gap, and the rest is unexplained. Recorded for this sample are 85,000 to 120,000 clones; over 75% of them occurred a single time. 2.4% of the sample rests with the top ten. Findings and caveats that apply to the study as a whole: After treatment with radiotherapy and ipilimumab, TCR clones that originated in tumors expanded in peripheral blood. Increased serum interferon-beta after radiation, together with early dynamic changes in blood T cell clones, were reported to be the strongest predictors of response.

Worth noting for this clone: There is no known antigen for this receptor. Base qualities are not at hand, and no much larger clone is one base apart.

Focal radiation therapy combined with CTLA-4 blockade (ipilimumab) was tested in patients with chemo-refractory metastatic non-small-cell lung cancer. Source: peripheral blood, taken from a patient treated with radiotherapy plus ipilimumab. The receptor was isolated from a human donor with non-small cell lung cancer that progressed on radiotherapy plus ipilimumab. Some clones in this sample may be carry-over from other donors' samples. The chain employs TRBV4-3 and TRBJ1-2, with a tentative D gene TRBD1 over 6 matching bases. The DNA reads as follows: TGCGCCAGCAGCCAGGAGCCGGACAGTAGCAATGGCTACACCTTC. It specifies CASSQEPDSSNGYTF.